Listed below are T cell receptor beta chains from one sample, sequenced in a study of OX40 agonist ivuxolimab in advanced cancers. Generated by immunoSEQ multiplex PCR, the TCRdb table keeps only in-frame clones and is missing some. Of more than 55,000 clones detected, less than 85% appear once; the ten largest clones hold roughly 3.7%. The material was CD4+ or CD8+ T cells sorted from blood, obtained in a trial of the OX40 agonist ivuxolimab. Receptor source: an adult with an advanced solid tumor such as melanoma, head and neck, liver or kidney cancer. The CDR3 runs from the conserved cysteine through the conserved F or W. The D gene is left open where the match is weak. Clone size is given for some rows only: seen once, a few or many times, or a class if the clone is expanded.

V: TRBV18
J: TRBJ1-1
D: TRBD1
size: NA
DNA: TGTGCCAGCTCACCACCCGACAGGGAATGGGCTTTCTTT
CDR3: CASSPPDREWAFF

V: TRBV5-4
J: TRBJ2-1
D: NA
size: NA
DNA: TGTGCCAGCAGCTTGGGTGGGAATACCTACAATGAGCAGTTCTTC
CDR3: CASSLGGNTYNEQFF

V: TRBV19
J: TRBJ2-1
D: TRBD2
size: NA
DNA: TGTGCCAGTAGTAGGACTAGCGGGGGATTATACAATGAGCAGTTCTTC
CDR3: CASSRTSGGLYNEQFF

V: TRBV18
J: TRBJ1-4
D: TRBD1
size: once
DNA: TGTGCCAGCTCACCGGACAGGGACTCTAATGAAAAACTGTTTTTT
CDR3: CASSPDRDSNEKLFF

V: TRBV5-4
J: TRBJ1-4
D: NA
size: NA
DNA: TGTGCCAGCAGCGAGACGGTTATTGCAAAACTGTTTTTT
CDR3: CASSETVIAKLFF

V: TRBV11-2
J: TRBJ1-1
D: NA
size: NA
DNA: TGTGCCAGCAGCTTCCCCAATGAGGGAAGAAAAGTGAACACTGAAGCTTTCTTT
CDR3: CASSFPNEGRKVNTEAFF

V: TRBV4-1
J: TRBJ2-4
D: NA
size: few
DNA: TGCGCCAGCAGCCAAGGAATCGGGGAAGGCAAAAACATTCAGTACTTC
CDR3: CASSQGIGEGKNIQYF

V: TRBV11-3
J: TRBJ2-4
D: TRBD1
size: NA
DNA: TGTGCCAGCAGCCCGGGGACAGACGAACGTTTAGCCAAAAACATTCAGTACTTC
CDR3: CASSPGTDERLAKNIQYF

V: TRBV27
J: TRBJ2-2
D: TRBD1
size: NA
DNA: TGTGCCAGCAGTTACGGACAGGGTAGGGAGCTGTTTTTT
CDR3: CASSYGQGRELFF

V: TRBV9
J: TRBJ2-7
D: TRBD2
size: NA
DNA: TGTGCCAGCAGCGTAGCGGCGGGAGAAGGCTACGAGCAGTACTTC
CDR3: CASSVAAGEGYEQYF

V: TRBV9
J: TRBJ2-1
D: TRBD1
size: NA
DNA: TGTGCCAGCAGCTCAAGCGGACAGGCAGGCAATGAGCAGTTCTTC
CDR3: CASSSSGQAGNEQFF

V: TRBV19
J: TRBJ2-5
D: TRBD2
size: NA
DNA: TGTGCCAGTAGTATAAGGCCTAGCGGCTTACAAGAGACCCAGTACTTC
CDR3: CASSIRPSGLQETQYF

V: TRBV11-2
J: TRBJ2-7
D: TRBD2
size: NA
DNA: TGTGCCAGCAGCGAACGACTAGCTTACGAGCAGTACTTC
CDR3: CASSERLAYEQYF

V: TRBV2
J: TRBJ2-5
D: NA
size: NA
DNA: TGTGCCAGCACCGTCCTCGGACTGGGAGAGACCCAGTACTTC
CDR3: CASTVLGLGETQYF

V: TRBV7-6
J: TRBJ1-5
D: NA
size: NA
DNA: TGTGCCAGCAGCTTAGGAGCAGGGGTCAATCAGCCCCAGCATTTT
CDR3: CASSLGAGVNQPQHF

V: TRBV7-2
J: TRBJ1-1
D: NA
size: NA
DNA: TGTGCCAGCAGTACCCGGCGGGGGATGAACACTGAAGCTTTCTTT
CDR3: CASSTRRGMNTEAFF

V: TRBV6-6
J: TRBJ1-1
D: TRBD1
size: NA
DNA: TGTGCCAGCAGTTTTCGGGCAGGGGGGAACACTGAAGCTTTCTTT
CDR3: CASSFRAGGNTEAFF

V: TRBV6-1
J: TRBJ2-3
D: NA
size: NA
DNA: TGTGCCAGCAGTGACGACGACTACACTAGCACAGATACGCAGTATTTT
CDR3: CASSDDDYTSTDTQYF

V: TRBV4-1
J: TRBJ1-2
D: TRBD1
size: NA
DNA: TGCGCCAGCAGCCAAGTAGGGGGCCGAAGAGCCTATGGCTACACCTTC
CDR3: CASSQVGGRRAYGYTF

V: TRBV27
J: TRBJ1-5
D: TRBD1
size: few
DNA: TGTGCCAGCAGTTTCTCAGGACAGGGGACTGGGAGCAATCAGCCCCAGCATTTT
CDR3: CASSFSGQGTGSNQPQHF

V: TRBV11-3
J: TRBJ2-3
D: NA
size: NA
DNA: TGTGCCAGCAGCCCCTCTTATTCGACCAGCACAGATACGCAGTATTTT
CDR3: CASSPSYSTSTDTQYF

V: TRBV5-1
J: TRBJ1-1
D: NA
size: NA
DNA: TGCGCCAGCACCCTTACGACAGAAAACACTGAAGCTTTCTTT
CDR3: CASTLTTENTEAFF

V: TRBV28
J: TRBJ2-1
D: NA
size: NA
DNA: TGTGCCAGCCGTTCACGGGGGCGGAGCTACAATGAGCAGTTCTTC
CDR3: CASRSRGRSYNEQFF

V: TRBV9
J: TRBJ1-2
D: NA
size: NA
DNA: TGTGCCAGCAGCGTAGGGGATTGGGGCTATGGCTACACCTTC
CDR3: CASSVGDWGYGYTF

V: TRBV6-6
J: TRBJ2-5
D: NA
size: NA
DNA: TGTGCCAGCAGCCTCGCCAGTGGGCCCCAGTACTTC
CDR3: CASSLASGPQYF

V: TRBV7-9
J: TRBJ2-3
D: NA
size: NA
DNA: TGTGCCAGCAGCTTAAGGGACACCAGCACAGATACGCAGTATTTT
CDR3: CASSLRDTSTDTQYF

V: TRBV6-1
J: TRBJ1-2
D: TRBD1
size: NA
DNA: TGTGCCGGACAGAGACAGGGCACGAACTATGGCTACACCTTC
CDR3: CAGQRQGTNYGYTF

V: TRBV28
J: TRBJ1-5
D: NA
size: NA
DNA: TGTGCCAGCAGTTCGTGGGCTCAGCCCCAGCATTTT
CDR3: CASSSWAQPQHF

V: TRBV5-1
J: TRBJ2-5
D: TRBD2
size: NA
DNA: TGCGCCAGCAGCTTGACTACTAGCGGGGGGCAAGAGACCCAGTACTTC
CDR3: CASSLTTSGGQETQYF

V: TRBV4-1
J: TRBJ2-2
D: NA
size: NA
DNA: TGCGCCAGCAGCCAAGATAGAACTCTGACTGGATCGGTCACCGGGGAGCTGTTTTTT
CDR3: CASSQDRTLTGSVTGELFF

V: TRBV19
J: TRBJ2-1
D: NA
size: NA
DNA: TGTGCCAGTAAGCTGGCAGGGGGGTACAATGAGCAGTTCTTC
CDR3: CASKLAGGYNEQFF

V: TRBV19
J: TRBJ2-3
D: NA
size: few
DNA: TGTGCCACCAGGGCGGGAGATACGCAGTATTTT
CDR3: CATRAGDTQYF

V: TRBV7-9
J: TRBJ1-5
D: NA
size: once
DNA: TGTGCCAGCAGCTTAGCGGGGGGTTACAATCAGCCCCAGCATTTT
CDR3: CASSLAGGYNQPQHF

V: TRBV6-5
J: TRBJ2-1
D: NA
size: once
DNA: TGTGCCAGCAGTTCCGACAGGATCCCCTACAATGAGCAGTTCTTC
CDR3: CASSSDRIPYNEQFF

V: TRBV7-7
J: TRBJ2-1
D: TRBD1
size: NA
DNA: TGTGCCAGCAGCTTGGACAGGGTGGGTGAGCAGTTCTTC
CDR3: CASSLDRVGEQFF

V: TRBV2
J: TRBJ1-2
D: NA
size: NA
DNA: TGTGCCAGCAGTGATGCGGGATCGGACTATGGCTACACCTTC
CDR3: CASSDAGSDYGYTF

V: TRBV5-4
J: TRBJ2-7
D: TRBD1
size: NA
DNA: TGTGCCAGCAGCTTGGGGGACAGGGCGCGTTCGCAGTACTTC
CDR3: CASSLGDRARSQYF

V: TRBV7-8
J: TRBJ2-2
D: TRBD2
size: NA
DNA: TGTGCCAGCAGCTCGAGAACCACTAGCGGCCGTTACACCGGGGAGCTGTTTTTT
CDR3: CASSSRTTSGRYTGELFF

V: TRBV6-5
J: TRBJ1-6
D: NA
size: NA
DNA: TGTGCCAGCAGTCCCGGGTATCGGAATTCACCCCTCCACTTT
CDR3: CASSPGYRNSPLHF

V: TRBV19
J: TRBJ2-7
D: NA
size: NA
DNA: TGTGCCAGCACCAGGAATTCACAGGGGGGGGAGCAGTACTTC
CDR3: CASTRNSQGGEQYF

V: TRBV2
J: TRBJ2-2
D: NA
size: few
DNA: TGTGCCAGCAGGTTAAGAGGGGCTGACGGGGAGCTGTTTTTT
CDR3: CASRLRGADGELFF

V: TRBV29-1
J: TRBJ1-1
D: TRBD1
size: few
DNA: TGCAGCGTTGAATACACCGGGACAGGGGGCGAGGGTGAAGCTTTCTTT
CDR3: CSVEYTGTGGEGEAFF

V: TRBV6-1
J: TRBJ1-2
D: NA
size: NA
DNA: TGTGCCACCTCGAAGGGGGCTAACTATGGCTACACCTTC
CDR3: CATSKGANYGYTF

V: TRBV28
J: TRBJ1-2
D: NA
size: NA
DNA: TGTGCACTCGGTGGGGGGGCAAATTTCTATGGCTACACCTTC
CDR3: CALGGGANFYGYTF

V: TRBV18
J: TRBJ1-5
D: NA
size: NA
DNA: TGTGCCAGCTCATTATGGGACCTTAGGATGGCGATTAGCAATCAGCCCCAGCATTTT
CDR3: CASSLWDLRMAISNQPQHF

V: TRBV28
J: TRBJ1-2
D: TRBD1
size: NA
DNA: TGTGCCAGCACCAATGGACAGGGGTATGATGGCTACACCTTC
CDR3: CASTNGQGYDGYTF

V: TRBV6-5
J: TRBJ1-2
D: NA
size: NA
DNA: TGTGCCAGCAGCCTCCCCAGGGTCGATGGCTACACCTTC
CDR3: CASSLPRVDGYTF

V: TRBV7-3
J: TRBJ2-7
D: NA
size: NA
DNA: TGTGCCAGCAGCTTCACAGGTTTCCGCGAGCAGTACTTC
CDR3: CASSFTGFREQYF

V: TRBV7-2
J: TRBJ2-1
D: TRBD1
size: once
DNA: TGTGCCAGCACCTTTTCCTTGGAGACAGGGCATTTCTTC
CDR3: CASTFSLETGHFF

V: TRBV29-1
J: TRBJ1-1
D: NA
size: NA
DNA: TGCAGCGTTGACTGGGGGGGGCAAGGCACTGAAGCTTTCTTT
CDR3: CSVDWGGQGTEAFF

V: TRBV2
J: TRBJ1-5
D: NA
size: NA
DNA: TGTGCCAGCAGTGAACAAATCAATCAGCCCCAGCATTTT
CDR3: CASSEQINQPQHF

V: TRBV7-8
J: TRBJ2-1
D: TRBD1
size: once
DNA: TGTGCCAGCAGCTCCCTCCTCGGGACAGGGGGCCGGAGGGAGCAGTTCTTC
CDR3: CASSSLLGTGGRREQFF

V: TRBV18
J: TRBJ2-7
D: NA
size: NA
DNA: TGTGCCAGCTCACCACTTGGAGAGACCCACGAGCAGTACTTC
CDR3: CASSPLGETHEQYF

V: TRBV5-8
J: TRBJ1-5
D: NA
size: NA
DNA: TGTGCCAGCAGCCCCCAGACAGGAGGGTATCAGCCCCAGCATTTT
CDR3: CASSPQTGGYQPQHF

V: TRBV7-2
J: TRBJ2-3
D: NA
size: NA
DNA: TGTGCCAGCAGCTCGGGACACCTAAACACAGATACGCAGTATTTT
CDR3: CASSSGHLNTDTQYF

V: TRBV27
J: TRBJ2-5
D: TRBD2
size: NA
DNA: TGTGCCAGCAGTCATCTGACTAGCGGGACACAAGAGACCCAGTACTTC
CDR3: CASSHLTSGTQETQYF

V: TRBV10-1
J: TRBJ1-1
D: NA
size: few
DNA: TGCGCCAGCAGTGAACAGCACACTGAAGCTTTCTTT
CDR3: CASSEQHTEAFF

V: TRBV19
J: TRBJ1-6
D: NA
size: NA
DNA: TGTGCCAGTAGTATAGAGGGGTCTAATTCACCCCTCCACTTT
CDR3: CASSIEGSNSPLHF